This T cell receptor beta chain was observed in a study of response to subunit inactivated influenza vaccine. Study conclusions and caveats: Authors suggested each seasonal flu vaccination may recruit only limited numbers of new T cells.

Using its own MiXCR run on the RT-PCR reads, TCRdb lists one record per CDR3 protein. Here the sample spans around 320,000 distinct CDR3 sequences, roughly 22% being singletons. This clonotype was seen more than once but under ten times. Its antigen is as yet unknown. Looked up from germline, CDR1 is LNHDA and CDR2 is SQIVND (reference sequence). The CDR3 length is 16 residues. V was cut by 5 bases and J by 5 bases, with 19 bases left in between. The origin of this receptor is a man between 50 and 75 years old who received an inactivated influenza vaccine. The material sequenced was PBMCs from blood, taken less than 22 months after vaccination. The chain is built from TRBV19 and TRBJ1-5, with a possible D match to TRBD1 (6 bases). The CDR3 sequence: CASSGYRVKEHQPQHF. For the CDR3, the DNA is TGTGCCAGTAGTGGTTACAGGGTTAAAGAGCATCAGCCCCAGCATTTT.